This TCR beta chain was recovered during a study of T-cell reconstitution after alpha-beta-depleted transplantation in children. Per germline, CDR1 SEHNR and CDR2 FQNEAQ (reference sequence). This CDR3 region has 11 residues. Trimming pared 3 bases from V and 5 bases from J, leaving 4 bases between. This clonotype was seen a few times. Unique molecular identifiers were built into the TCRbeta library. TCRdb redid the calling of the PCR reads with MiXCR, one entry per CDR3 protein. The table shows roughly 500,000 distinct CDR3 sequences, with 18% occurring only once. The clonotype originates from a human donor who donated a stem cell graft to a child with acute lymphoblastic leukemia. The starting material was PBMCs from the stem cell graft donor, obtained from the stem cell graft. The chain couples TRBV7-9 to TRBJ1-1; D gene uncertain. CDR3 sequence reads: CASSLWTEAFF. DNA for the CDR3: TGTGCCAGCAGCTTGTGGACTGAAGCTTTCTTT.